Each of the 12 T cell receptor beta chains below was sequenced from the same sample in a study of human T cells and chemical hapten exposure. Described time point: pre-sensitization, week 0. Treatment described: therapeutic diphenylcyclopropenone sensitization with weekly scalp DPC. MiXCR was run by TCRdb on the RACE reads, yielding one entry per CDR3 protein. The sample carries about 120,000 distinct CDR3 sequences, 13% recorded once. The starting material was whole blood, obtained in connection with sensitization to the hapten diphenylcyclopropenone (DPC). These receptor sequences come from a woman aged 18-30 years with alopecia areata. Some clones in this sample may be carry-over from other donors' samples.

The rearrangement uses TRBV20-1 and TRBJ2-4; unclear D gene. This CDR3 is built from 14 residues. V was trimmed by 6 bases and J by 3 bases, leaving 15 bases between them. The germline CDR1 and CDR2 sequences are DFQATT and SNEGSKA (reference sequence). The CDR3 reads CSAVHSLNKNIQYF. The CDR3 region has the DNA TGCAGTGCCGTACATTCCCTAAACAAAAACATTCAGTACTTC.

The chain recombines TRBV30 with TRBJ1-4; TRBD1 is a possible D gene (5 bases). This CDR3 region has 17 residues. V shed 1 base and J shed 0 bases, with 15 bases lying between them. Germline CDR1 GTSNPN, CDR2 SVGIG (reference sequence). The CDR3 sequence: CAWSDAGRFATNEKLFF. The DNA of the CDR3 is TGTGCCTGGAGTGACGCGGGACGCTTTGCAACTAATGAAAAACTGTTTTTT.

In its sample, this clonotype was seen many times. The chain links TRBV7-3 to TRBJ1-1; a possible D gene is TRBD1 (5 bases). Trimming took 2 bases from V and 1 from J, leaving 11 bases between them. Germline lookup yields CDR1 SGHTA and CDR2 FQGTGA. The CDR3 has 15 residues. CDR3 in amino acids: CASSLEGPRNTEAFF. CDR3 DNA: TGTGCCAGCAGCTTAGAGGGACCTAGGAACACTGAAGCTTTCTTT.

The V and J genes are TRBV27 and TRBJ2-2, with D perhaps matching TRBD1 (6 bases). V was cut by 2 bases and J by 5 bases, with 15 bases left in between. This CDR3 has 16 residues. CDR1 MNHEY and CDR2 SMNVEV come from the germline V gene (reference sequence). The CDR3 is CASSLNLGAETGELFF. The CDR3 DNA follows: TGTGCCAGCAGTTTAAATTTGGGGGCAGAAACCGGGGAGCTGTTTTTT.

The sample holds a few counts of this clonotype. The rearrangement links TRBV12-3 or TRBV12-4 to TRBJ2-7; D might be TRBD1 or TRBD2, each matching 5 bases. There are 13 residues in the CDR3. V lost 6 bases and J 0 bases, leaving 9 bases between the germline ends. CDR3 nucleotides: TGTGCCAGCAGAATGGGGGACTCCTACGAGCAGTACTTC. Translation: CASRMGDSYEQYF.

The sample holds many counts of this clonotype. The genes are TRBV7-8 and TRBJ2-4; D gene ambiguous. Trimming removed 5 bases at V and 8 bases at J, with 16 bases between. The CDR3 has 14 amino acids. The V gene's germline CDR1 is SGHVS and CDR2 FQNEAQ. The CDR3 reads CASSLRSHGDIQYF. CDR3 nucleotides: TGTGCCAGCAGCCTTAGGTCTCATGGAGACATTCAGTACTTC.

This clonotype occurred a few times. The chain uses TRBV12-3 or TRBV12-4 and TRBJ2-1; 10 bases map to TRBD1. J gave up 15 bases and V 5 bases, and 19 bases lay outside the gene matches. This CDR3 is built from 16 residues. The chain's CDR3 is CASSLRGQGTIPSGFF. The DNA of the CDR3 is TGTGCCAGCAGTCTCCGGGGACAGGGGACTATTCCGAGTGGGTTCTTC.

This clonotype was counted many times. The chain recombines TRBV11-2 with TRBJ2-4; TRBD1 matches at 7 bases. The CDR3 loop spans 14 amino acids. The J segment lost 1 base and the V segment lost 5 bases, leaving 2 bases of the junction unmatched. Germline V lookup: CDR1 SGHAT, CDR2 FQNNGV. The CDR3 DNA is TGTGCCAGCAGCGAGGACAGGGCCAAAAACATTCAGTACTTC. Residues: CASSEDRAKNIQYF.

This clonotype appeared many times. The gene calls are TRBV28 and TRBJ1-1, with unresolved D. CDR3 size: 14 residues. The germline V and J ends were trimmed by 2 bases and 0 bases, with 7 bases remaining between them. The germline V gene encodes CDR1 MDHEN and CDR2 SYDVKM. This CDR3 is CASSLVAMNTEAFF. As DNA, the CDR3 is TGTGCCAGCAGTTTAGTTGCAATGAACACTGAAGCTTTCTTT. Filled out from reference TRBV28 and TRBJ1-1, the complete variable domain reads DVKVTQSSRYLVKRTGEKVFLECVQDMDHENMFWYRQDPGLGLRLIYFSYDVKMKEKGDIPEGYSVSREKKERFSLILESASTNQTSMYLCASSLVAMNTEAFFGQGTRLTVV.

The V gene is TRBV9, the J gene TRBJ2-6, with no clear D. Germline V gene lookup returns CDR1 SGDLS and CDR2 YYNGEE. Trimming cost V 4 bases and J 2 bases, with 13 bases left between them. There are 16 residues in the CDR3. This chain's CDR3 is CASSSRTATGANVLTF. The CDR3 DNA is TGTGCCAGCAGCTCCCGCACGGCGACTGGGGCCAACGTCCTGACTTTC.

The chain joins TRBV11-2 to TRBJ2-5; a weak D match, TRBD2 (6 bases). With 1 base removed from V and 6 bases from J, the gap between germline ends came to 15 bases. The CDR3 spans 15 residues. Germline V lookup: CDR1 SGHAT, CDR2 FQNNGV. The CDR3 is CASSLGRGPQQTQYF. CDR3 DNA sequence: TGTGCCAGCAGCTTAGGGCGGGGACCTCAGCAGACCCAGTACTTC. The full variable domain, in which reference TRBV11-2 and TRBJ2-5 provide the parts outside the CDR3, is EAGVAQSPRYKIIEKRQSVAFWCNPISGHATLYWYQQILGQGPKLLIQFQNNGVVDDSQLPKDRFSAERLKGVDSTLKIQPAKLEDSAVYLCASSLGRGPQQTQYFGPGTRLLVL.

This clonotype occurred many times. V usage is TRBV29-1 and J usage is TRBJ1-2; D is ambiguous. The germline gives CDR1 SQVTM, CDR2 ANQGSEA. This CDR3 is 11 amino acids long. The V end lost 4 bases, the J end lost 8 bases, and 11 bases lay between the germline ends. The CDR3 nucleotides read TGCAGCGTTGCCCGGATGGGGGGCTACACCTTC. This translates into CSVARMGGYTF.